This T cell receptor (beta chain) was identified during a study of Tregs in tolerant kidney transplant recipients. Notes on the study in general: Some patients' samples used different primers over time, so nucleotide sequences weren't comparable. Validation in larger populations is needed because few patients were studied.

Comment on this clone: Its specificity is not known.

CD4+CD25+CD127- Tregs, CD4+CD25- non-Tregs, CD4 and CD8 cells were sorted. Some clones are missing from TCRdb's copy, which holds only in-frame ones; the method was immunoSEQ multiplex PCR. The table records roughly 99,000 clones, 93% of them present only once. V trimming: 3 bases; J trimming: 5 bases; junction bases outside the gene matches: 9. The CDR3 has 15 residues. Germline V gene sequence: CDR1 GTSNPN, CDR2 SVGIG (reference sequence). The sequencing used CD4+ T cells from blood, collected before the transplant. This sequence originates from a human donor who received a combined kidney and bone marrow transplant. The chain combines TRBV30 with TRBJ1-4; 7 positions match TRBD1. In DNA form, the CDR3 reads TGTGCCTGGAGCGGACCGGGACAGCGGAATGAAAAACTGTTTTTT. Translation: CAWSGPGQRNEKLFF. The variable domain in full, with the rest retrieved from reference TRBV30 and TRBJ1-4, is SQTIHQWPATLVQPVGSPLSLECTVEGTSNPNLYWYRQAAGRGLQLLFYSVGIGQISSEVPQNLSASRPQDRQFILSSKKLLLSDSGFYLCAWSGPGQRNEKLFFGSGTQLSVL.